This T cell receptor (beta chain) originates from a study of shared clonotypes between healthy human individuals. With regard to this clone: Antigen specificity is unknown.

General observations from the study: Represented diversity, genetic and exposure-history alike, was limited by few donors.

Libraries were prepared by immunoSEQ multiplex PCR; TCRdb keeps only in-frame clonotypes and omits some of them. The sample shows 2 million to 2.5 million clones, roughly 95% of them seen only once. As defined, naive CD8 cells were CD45RO-negative and positively selected for CCR7, with terminally differentiated effector memory CD45RA+ cells excluded. Recent vaccinations or acute infections were absent in the healthy HIV-negative adult donors. The CDR3 has 13 residues. V gave up 8 bases and J gave up 4 bases, with 14 bases separating them. The germline CDR1 and CDR2 sequences are MNHEY and SMNVEV (reference sequence).

The specimen sequenced was naive CD8+ T cells sorted from blood. The V and J genes are TRBV27 and TRBJ1-2, with D unresolved. This clonotype originated in a man aged 18 to 30 in good health. CDR3 sequence: CASPPWAPYGYTF. Written as DNA, the CDR3 is TGTGCCAGCCCTCCCTGGGCCCCCTATGGCTACACCTTC.